This TCR beta chain appears in the sequencing data of a study of blood T cell repertoires in COVID-19. At the level of the study: The United States, Italy and Spain supplied acute and convalescent COVID-19 samples.

The CDR3 totals 15 residues. Germline lookup yields CDR1 SNHLY and CDR2 FYNNEI. With V trimmed by 6 bases and J by 3 bases, 5 bases remained unmatched. Per the study methods: By means of reference gene primer amplification, nucleated cell counts were estimated. Assay: immunoSEQ multiplex PCR; the TCRdb copy retains only in-frame clones and omits some. For V, J and clone size, that table is used; D and trimming come from the DNA. Of 65,000 to 75,000 clones listed, 86% are singletons. The chain uses TRBV2 and TRBJ2-1, with TRBD2 identical over 10 bases. The TCR sequence derives from a man in his fifties with active COVID-19. Material for sequencing was peripheral blood. The CDR3 protein is CASRLGLASYNEQFF. The CDR3 nucleotides read TGTGCCAGCAGGCTGGGACTAGCGAGCTACAATGAGCAGTTCTTC.